This T cell receptor beta chain comes out of a study of blood T cell repertoires in COVID-19. TCRdb's table, derived via immunoSEQ multiplex PCR, lists solely in-frame clones and lacks some. The profile covers approximately 75,000 clones, with roughly 76% appearing a single time and under 30% taken by the ten largest. Material: peripheral blood. This receptor was taken from an elderly woman with active or convalescent COVID-19.

The CDR3 sequence: CASSVASGGDVDTQYF. CDR3 in DNA: TGTGCCAGCAGCGTAGCCTCCGGGGGGGATGTAGATACGCAGTATTTT. The chain has TRBV9 and TRBJ2-3; TRBD2 matches at 8 bases. Germline loops: CDR1 SGDLS, CDR2 YYNGEE. After removal of 0 bases from V and 5 bases from J, the junction contained 8 bases not matched to a gene. This CDR3 is built from 16 residues. The entire variable domain, with the rest obtained from reference TRBV9 and TRBJ2-3, is as follows: DSGVTQTPKHLITATGQRVTLRCSPRSGDLSVYWYQQSLDQGLQFLIQYYNGEERAKGNILERFSAQQFPDLHSELNLSSLELGDSALYFCASSVASGGDVDTQYFGPGTRLTVL.